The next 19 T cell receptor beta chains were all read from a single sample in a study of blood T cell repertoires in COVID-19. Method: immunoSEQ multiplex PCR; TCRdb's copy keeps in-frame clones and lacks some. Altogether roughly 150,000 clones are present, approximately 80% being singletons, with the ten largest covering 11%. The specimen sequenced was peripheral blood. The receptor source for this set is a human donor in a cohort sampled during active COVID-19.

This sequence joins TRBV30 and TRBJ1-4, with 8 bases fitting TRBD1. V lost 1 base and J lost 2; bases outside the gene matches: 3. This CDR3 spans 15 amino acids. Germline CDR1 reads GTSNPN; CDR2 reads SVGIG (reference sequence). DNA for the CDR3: TGTGCCTGGAGTGCCCGGACAGGGACTAATGAAAAACTGTTTTTT. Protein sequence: CAWSARTGTNEKLFF.

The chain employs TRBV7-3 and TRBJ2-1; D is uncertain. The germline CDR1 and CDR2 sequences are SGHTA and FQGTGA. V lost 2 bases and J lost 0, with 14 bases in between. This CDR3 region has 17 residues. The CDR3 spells CASSLLSRVSSYNEQFF. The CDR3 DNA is TGTGCCAGCAGCTTACTCTCACGAGTTAGCTCCTACAATGAGCAGTTCTTC.

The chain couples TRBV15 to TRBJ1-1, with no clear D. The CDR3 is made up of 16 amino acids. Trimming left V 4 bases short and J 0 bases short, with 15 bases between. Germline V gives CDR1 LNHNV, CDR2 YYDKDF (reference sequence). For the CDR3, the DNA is TGTGCCACCAGCATCGGTATCGGCAGGCTGAACACTGAAGCTTTCTTT. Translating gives CATSIGIGRLNTEAFF.

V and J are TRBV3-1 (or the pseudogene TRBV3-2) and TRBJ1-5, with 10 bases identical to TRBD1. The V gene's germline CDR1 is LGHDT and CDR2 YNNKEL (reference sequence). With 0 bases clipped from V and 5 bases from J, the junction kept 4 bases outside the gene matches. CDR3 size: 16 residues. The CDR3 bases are TGTGCCAGCAGCCAAGAAAGGGGACAGGGGTATCAGCCCCAGCATTTT. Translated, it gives CASSQERGQGYQPQHF.

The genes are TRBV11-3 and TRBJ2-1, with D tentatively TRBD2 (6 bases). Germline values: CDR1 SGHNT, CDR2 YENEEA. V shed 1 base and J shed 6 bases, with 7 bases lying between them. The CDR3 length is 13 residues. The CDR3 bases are TGTGCCAGCAGCTTAGCTAGCGCCAATGAGCAGTTCTTC. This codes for CASSLASANEQFF.

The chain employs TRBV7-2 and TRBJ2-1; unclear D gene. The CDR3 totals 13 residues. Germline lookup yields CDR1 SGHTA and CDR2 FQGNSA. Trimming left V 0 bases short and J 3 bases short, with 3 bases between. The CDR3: CASSLALYNEQFF. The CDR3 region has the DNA TGTGCCAGCAGCTTAGCACTCTACAATGAGCAGTTCTTC.

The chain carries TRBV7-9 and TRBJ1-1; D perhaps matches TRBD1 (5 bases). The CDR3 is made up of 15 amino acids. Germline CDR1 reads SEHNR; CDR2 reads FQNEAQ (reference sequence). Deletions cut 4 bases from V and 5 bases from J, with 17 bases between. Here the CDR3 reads CASSSQGLTGTEAFF. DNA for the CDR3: TGTGCCAGCAGCTCTCAGGGCCTTACCGGGACTGAAGCTTTCTTT. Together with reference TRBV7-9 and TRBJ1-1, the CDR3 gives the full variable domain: DTGVSQNPRHKITKRGQNVTFRCDPISEHNRLYWYRQTLGQGPEFLTYFQNEAQLEKSRLLSDRFSAERPKGSFSTLEIQRTEQGDSAMYLCASSSQGLTGTEAFFGQGTRLTVV.

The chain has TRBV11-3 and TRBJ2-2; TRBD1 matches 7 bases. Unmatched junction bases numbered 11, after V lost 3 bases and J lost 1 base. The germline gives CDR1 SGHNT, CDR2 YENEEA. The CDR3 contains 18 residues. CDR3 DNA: TGTGCCAGCAGCTTCGTTCTAGAGGGGGCCTTGAACACCGGGGAGCTGTTTTTT. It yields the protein CASSFVLEGALNTGELFF.

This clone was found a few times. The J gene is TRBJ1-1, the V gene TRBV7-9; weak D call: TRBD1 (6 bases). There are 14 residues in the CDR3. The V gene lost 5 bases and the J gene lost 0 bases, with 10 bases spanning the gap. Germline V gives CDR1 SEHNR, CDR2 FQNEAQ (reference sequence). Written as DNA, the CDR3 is TGTGCCAGCAGCCAAGACAGGCTGAACACTGAAGCTTTCTTT. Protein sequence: CASSQDRLNTEAFF.

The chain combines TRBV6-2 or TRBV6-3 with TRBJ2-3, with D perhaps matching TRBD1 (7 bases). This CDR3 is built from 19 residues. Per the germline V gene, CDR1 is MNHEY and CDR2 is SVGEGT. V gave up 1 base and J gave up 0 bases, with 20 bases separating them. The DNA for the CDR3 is TGTGCCAGCAGTTACTTTCCGGGGGACAGTAGATCTAGCACAGATACGCAGTATTTT. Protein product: CASSYFPGDSRSSTDTQYF.

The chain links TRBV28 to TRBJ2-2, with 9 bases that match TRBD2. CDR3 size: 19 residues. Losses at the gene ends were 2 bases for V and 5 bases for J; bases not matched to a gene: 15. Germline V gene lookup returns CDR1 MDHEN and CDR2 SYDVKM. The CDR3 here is CASSLAASGASRRTGELFF. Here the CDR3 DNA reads TGTGCCAGCAGTTTAGCGGCTAGCGGGGCCTCAAGGCGGACCGGGGAGCTGTTTTTT.

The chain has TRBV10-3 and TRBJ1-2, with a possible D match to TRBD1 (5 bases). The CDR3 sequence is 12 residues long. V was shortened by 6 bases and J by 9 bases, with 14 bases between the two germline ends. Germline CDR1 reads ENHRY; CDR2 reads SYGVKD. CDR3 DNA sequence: TGTGCCATCAGCCAGGACACCATGAGCTACACCTTC. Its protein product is CAISQDTMSYTF.

The CDR3 protein is CASSLDGRGAGELFF. In DNA, the CDR3 is TGTGCCAGCAGCTTAGACGGGCGCGGGGCCGGGGAGCTGTTTTTT. The chain combines TRBV11-2 with TRBJ2-2; TRBD2 is a possible D gene (6 bases). V gave up 0 bases and J gave up 6 bases, with 11 bases separating them. There are 15 residues in the CDR3. Germline V gene sequence: CDR1 SGHAT, CDR2 FQNNGV.

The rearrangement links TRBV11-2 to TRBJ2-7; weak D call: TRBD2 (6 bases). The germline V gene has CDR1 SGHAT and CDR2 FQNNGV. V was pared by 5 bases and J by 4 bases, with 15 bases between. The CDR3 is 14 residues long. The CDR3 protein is CASSPKIGTYEQYF. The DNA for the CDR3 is TGTGCCAGCAGCCCGAAAATCGGGACTTACGAGCAGTACTTC.

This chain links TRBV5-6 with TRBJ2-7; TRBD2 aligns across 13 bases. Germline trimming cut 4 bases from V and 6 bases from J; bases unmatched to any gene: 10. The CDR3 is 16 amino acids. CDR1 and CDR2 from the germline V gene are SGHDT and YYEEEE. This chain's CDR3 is CASSLGLAGVYAEQYF. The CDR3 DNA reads TGTGCCAGCAGCCTCGGACTAGCGGGGGTCTACGCCGAGCAGTACTTC.

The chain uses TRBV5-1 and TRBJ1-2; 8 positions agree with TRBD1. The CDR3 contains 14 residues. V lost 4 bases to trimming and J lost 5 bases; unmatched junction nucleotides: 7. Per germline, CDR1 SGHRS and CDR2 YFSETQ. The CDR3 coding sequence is TGCGCCAGCAGCCCCCAGACAGGGGAATATGGCTACACCTTC. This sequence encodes CASSPQTGEYGYTF.

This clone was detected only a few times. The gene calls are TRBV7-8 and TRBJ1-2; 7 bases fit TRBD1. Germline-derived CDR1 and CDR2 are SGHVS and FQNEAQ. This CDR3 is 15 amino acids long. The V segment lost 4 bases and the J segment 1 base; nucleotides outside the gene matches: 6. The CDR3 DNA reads TGTGCCAGCAGCTCGGGACAGTCAAATAACTATGGCTACACCTTC. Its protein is CASSSGQSNNYGYTF.

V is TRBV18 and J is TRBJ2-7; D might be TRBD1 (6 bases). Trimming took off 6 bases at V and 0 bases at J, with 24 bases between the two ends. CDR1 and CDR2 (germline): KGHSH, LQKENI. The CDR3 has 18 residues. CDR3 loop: CASSVLGAASPLSYEQYF. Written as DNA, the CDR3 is TGTGCCAGCTCCGTACTGGGGGCGGCGAGTCCTCTCTCCTACGAGCAGTACTTC.

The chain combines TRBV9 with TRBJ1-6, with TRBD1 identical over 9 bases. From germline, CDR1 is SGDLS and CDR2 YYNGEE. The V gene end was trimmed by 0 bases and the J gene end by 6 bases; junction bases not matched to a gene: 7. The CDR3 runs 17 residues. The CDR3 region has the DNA TGTGCCAGCAGCGTAGTATGGGGACAGGGAACTAATTCACCCCTCCACTTT. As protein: CASSVVWGQGTNSPLHF.